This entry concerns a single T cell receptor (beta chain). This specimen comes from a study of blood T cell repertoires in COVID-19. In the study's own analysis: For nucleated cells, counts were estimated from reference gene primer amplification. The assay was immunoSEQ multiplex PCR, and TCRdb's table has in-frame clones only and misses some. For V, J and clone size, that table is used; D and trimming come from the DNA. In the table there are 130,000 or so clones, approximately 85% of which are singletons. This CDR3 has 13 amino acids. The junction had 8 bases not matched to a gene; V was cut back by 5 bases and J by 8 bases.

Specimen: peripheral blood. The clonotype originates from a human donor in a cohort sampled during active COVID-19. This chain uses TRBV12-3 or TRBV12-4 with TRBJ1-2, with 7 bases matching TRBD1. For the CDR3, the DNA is TGTGCCAGCAGTCCCACAGGGGTAGGGGGCTACACCTTC. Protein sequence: CASSPTGVGGYTF.